The 26 T cell receptor beta chains below come from one sample, sequenced in a study of a mutant IDH1 vaccine in newly diagnosed glioma. The time point was: week 11, during vaccination. Each dose of the vaccine consisted of 300 ug of mutant IDH1 20-mer peptide, with topical imiquimod. These TCRs are of unknown antigen specificity. Clones were sequenced by immunoSEQ multiplex PCR, and TCRdb holds only the in-frame ones, with some missing. The table has about 120,000 clones, roughly 77% seen once; the top ten hold around 5.5%. This material consisted of PBMCs, taken from a glioma patient whose treatment included an IDH1 peptide vaccine. The receptors here all came from a man aged 35-49 years with glioma.

The CDR3 region is CASSLEPSGDEQFF. The CDR3 nucleotides are TGTGCCAGCAGCTTGGAACCGAGTGGTGATGAGCAGTTCTTC. The V call is TRBV5-4, the J call TRBJ2-1; D not resolved. Trimming removed 0 bases from V and 8 bases from J, with 12 bases in between. Germline V gives CDR1 SGHNT, CDR2 YYREEE (reference sequence). This CDR3 is built from 14 residues.

This chain joins TRBV19 and TRBJ2-1; 8 bases fit TRBD2. CDR3 length: 14 residues. The junction had 4 bases not matched to a gene; V was cut back by 3 bases and J by 6 bases. CDR1 and CDR2 from the germline V gene are LNHDA and SQIVND (reference sequence). The CDR3 protein is CASSIGAGVNEQFF. The CDR3, as DNA: TGTGCCAGTAGTATTGGAGCGGGGGTCAATGAGCAGTTCTTC.

The chain is built from TRBV27 and TRBJ2-2; a possible D gene is TRBD2 (6 bases). CDR1 and CDR2 from the germline V gene are MNHEY and SMNVEV (reference sequence). The CDR3 has 16 residues. Deletions cut 1 base from V and 5 bases from J, with 14 bases between. In DNA form, the CDR3 reads TGTGCCAGCAGTTTATTGCCAGGGACTCTAACCGGGGAGCTGTTTTTT. It yields the protein CASSLLPGTLTGELFF.

This chain uses TRBV30 with TRBJ2-7; D is unresolved. Germline V CDR1 and CDR2: GTSNPN, SVGIG (reference sequence). Trimming stripped 0 bases from V and 2 bases from J, with 8 bases between. CDR3 size: 13 residues. The CDR3 nucleotides read TGTGCCTGGAGTGTCCAGCTTGCCTACGAGCAGTACTTC. Its protein is CAWSVQLAYEQYF.

The V gene is TRBV7-8, the J gene TRBJ1-1; D not certain. Looked up from germline, CDR1 is SGHVS and CDR2 is FQNEAQ. This CDR3 is 15 amino acids long. Trimming pared 0 bases from V and 0 bases from J, leaving 8 bases between. Written as DNA, the CDR3 is TGTGCCAGCAGCTTAGCGGTGGGCATGAACACTGAAGCTTTCTTT. Its protein product is CASSLAVGMNTEAFF.

This clone was observed a handful of times. This sequence joins TRBV30 and TRBJ1-2; D call uncertain. Trimming removed 3 bases from V and 13 bases from J, with 24 bases in between. The germline gives CDR1 GTSNPN, CDR2 SVGIG (reference sequence). The CDR3 runs 14 residues. The DNA for the CDR3 is TGTGCCTGGAGGCCTGGCCTCGAGACGCCTCTTCGCACCTTC. It specifies CAWRPGLETPLRTF. The full variable domain, with the rest looked up from reference TRBV30 and TRBJ1-2, is SQTIHQWPATLVQPVGSPLSLECTVEGTSNPNLYWYRQAAGRGLQLLFYSVGIGQISSEVPQNLSASRPQDRQFILSSKKLLLSDSGFYLCAWRPGLETPLRTFGSGTRLTVV.

The chain is built from TRBV4-3 and TRBJ1-6; 11 bases align to TRBD1. The CDR3 is 16 residues long. CDR1 and CDR2 from the germline V gene are LGHNA and YSLEER. The V gene end was trimmed by 3 bases and the J gene end by 7 bases; junction bases not matched to a gene: 5. CDR3 sequence reads: CASSHAGTGGNSPLHF. The DNA of the CDR3 is TGCGCCAGCAGCCATGCCGGGACAGGGGGGAATTCACCCCTCCACTTT.

The chain joins TRBV19 to TRBJ2-1; D gene uncertain. The V gene lost 4 bases and the J gene lost 6 bases, with 7 bases spanning the gap. Germline V lookup: CDR1 LNHDA, CDR2 SQIVND (reference sequence). There are 12 residues in the CDR3. This CDR3 reads CASSSPRNEQFF. Here the CDR3 DNA reads TGTGCCAGTAGTAGCCCTCGCAATGAGCAGTTCTTC.

CDR3 sequence reads: CASSIGGQGARSYGYTF. The CDR3 nucleotides are TGTGCCAGTAGTATTGGGGGACAGGGGGCGCGGAGCTATGGCTACACCTTC. V gene TRBV19 combines with J gene TRBJ1-2, with 12 bases identical to TRBD1. Germline CDR1 LNHDA, CDR2 SQIVND (reference sequence). The junction had 9 bases not matched to a gene; V was cut back by 3 bases and J by 4 bases. This CDR3 is 17 amino acids long.

CDR3 DNA sequence: TGTGCCAGCAGCCCATATGGGGCAGATACGCAGTATTTT. Translation gives CASSPYGADTQYF. The chain links TRBV7-6 to TRBJ2-3; D ambiguous. This CDR3 is 13 amino acids long. Germline V lookup: CDR1 SGHVS, CDR2 FNYEAQ. V was trimmed by 5 bases and J by 4 bases, leaving 10 bases between them.

The chain employs TRBV2 and TRBJ2-3; TRBD2 agrees at 12 bases. The junction had 9 bases not matched to a gene; V was cut back by 2 bases and J by 3 bases. The V gene's germline CDR1 is SNHLY and CDR2 FYNNEI. The CDR3 loop spans 18 amino acids. The CDR3 is CASSEPLLAGGRTDTQYF. CDR3 nucleotide sequence: TGTGCCAGCAGTGAACCCCTGCTAGCGGGGGGGCGGACAGATACGCAGTATTTT.

The gene calls are TRBV5-1 and TRBJ2-2; D is possibly TRBD1 or TRBD2 (5 bases each). CDR1 is SGHRS, CDR2 YFSETQ, per germline. The V gene lost 2 bases and the J gene lost 5 bases, with 7 bases spanning the gap. CDR3 size: 13 residues. The CDR3 nucleotides read TGCGCCAGCAGCTTTGGGGGAACCGGGGAGCTGTTTTTT. Protein product: CASSFGGTGELFF.

V is TRBV4-2 and J is TRBJ2-3; 11 bases align to TRBD2. This CDR3 contains 19 residues. Losses at the gene ends were 1 base for V and 6 bases for J; bases not matched to a gene: 15. The V gene's germline CDR1 is LGHNA and CDR2 YNFKEQ. This CDR3 reads CASSQVPQRLAGRPDTQYF. CDR3 coding DNA: TGTGCCAGCAGCCAAGTCCCCCAGAGACTAGCGGGAAGGCCGGATACGCAGTATTTT.

This rearrangement joins TRBV7-2 to TRBJ1-1; no definite D call. CDR1 is SGHTA, CDR2 FQGNSA, per germline. The CDR3 totals 15 residues. V was cut by 1 base and J by 1 base, with 10 bases left in between. CDR3 nucleotides: TGTGCCAGCAGCTTAGATGCAGGCACGAACACTGAAGCTTTCTTT. It codes for CASSLDAGTNTEAFF.

This chain links TRBV5-1 with TRBJ1-2; D unresolved. The CDR3 loop spans 14 amino acids. Germline CDR1 is SGHRS and CDR2 is YFSETQ. The V gene lost 0 bases and the J gene lost 1 base, with 7 bases spanning the gap. CDR3 residues: CASSLGRSNYGYTF. The CDR3 DNA follows: TGCGCCAGCAGCTTGGGCCGGAGTAACTATGGCTACACCTTC.

The rearrangement joins TRBV4-2 to TRBJ2-3; 7 nucleotides match TRBD2. This CDR3 has 15 amino acids. The V gene's germline CDR1 is LGHNA and CDR2 YNFKEQ. Unmatched junction bases numbered 7, after V lost 1 base and J lost 6 bases. In nucleotides, the CDR3 is TGTGCCAGCAGCCAAGGGGACGGGGGGATGGATACGCAGTATTTT. It translates to CASSQGDGGMDTQYF.

V is TRBV7-3 and J is TRBJ2-2; no reliable D call. Germline loops: CDR1 SGHTA, CDR2 FQGTGA. V gave up 4 bases and J gave up 1 base, with 4 bases separating them. The CDR3 length is 13 residues. The chain's CDR3 is CASSSGNTGELFF. The CDR3 DNA follows: TGTGCCAGCAGCTCAGGGAACACCGGGGAGCTGTTTTTT.

The chain is built from TRBV7-8 and TRBJ1-1, with D unresolved. The CDR3 totals 15 residues. CDR1 SGHVS and CDR2 FQNEAQ come from the germline V gene. V was shortened by 6 bases and J by 1 base, with 15 bases between the two germline ends. The CDR3 nucleotides are TGTGCCAGCAGTCCAATCTTCCGGGGGAACACTGAAGCTTTCTTT. It codes for CASSPIFRGNTEAFF.

The V gene is TRBV27, the J gene TRBJ2-7; 13 bases map to TRBD2. There are 18 residues in the CDR3. The J segment lost 4 bases and the V segment lost 5 bases, leaving 14 bases of the junction unmatched. Germline V lookup: CDR1 MNHEY, CDR2 SMNVEV (reference sequence). The CDR3 DNA sequence: TGTGCCAGCAGTACGAACGTACTAGCGGGAGGGCCTAGGTACGAGCAGTACTTC. It translates to CASSTNVLAGGPRYEQYF.

This chain connects TRBV6-5 to TRBJ2-1, with a weak D call TRBD2 (6 bases). The CDR3 sequence is 14 residues long. Between the trimmed V and J ends, which lost 6 bases and 2 bases, there was a span of 11 bases. CDR1 is MNHEY, CDR2 SVGAGI, per germline. CDR3 sequence (DNA): TGTGCCAGCAGACCTCGGACTACCTACAATGAGCAGTTCTTC. It specifies CASRPRTTYNEQFF.

The V gene is TRBV7-2, the J gene TRBJ1-4, with TRBD1 identical over 8 bases. Germline V gene lookup returns CDR1 SGHTA and CDR2 FQGNSA. Trimming cost V 4 bases and J 3 bases; bases outside gene matches: 10. CDR3 length equals 17 residues. CDR3 region: CASSSKKQGVANEKLFF. Here the CDR3 DNA reads TGTGCCAGCAGCTCTAAGAAACAGGGGGTTGCTAATGAAAAACTGTTTTTT.

This clone was observed a few times. V gene TRBV2 combines with J gene TRBJ2-7; no firm D call. Deletions cut 10 bases from V and 6 bases from J, with 22 bases between. Germline CDR1 reads SNHLY; CDR2 reads FYNNEI. The CDR3 runs to 14 residues. The CDR3 DNA reads TGTGCCACAATATCACCAGACCCCTACTTCGAGCAGTACTTC. Protein sequence: CATISPDPYFEQYF.

This clone came up a few times. The genes are TRBV7-2 and TRBJ2-1; no definite D call. This CDR3 has 12 amino acids. V lost 4 bases, J lost 6 bases, and 7 bases lay in between. The germline V gene has CDR1 SGHTA and CDR2 FQGNSA. The CDR3 protein is CASSSPVNEQFF. CDR3 sequence (DNA): TGTGCCAGCAGCTCCCCTGTCAATGAGCAGTTCTTC.

In DNA form, the CDR3 reads TGTGCCAGCAGCCCTAGGACTAGCGGGAGCCAAGAGACCCAGTACTTC. It codes for CASSPRTSGSQETQYF. J is TRBJ2-5 and V is TRBV7-2; 13 bases are a match to TRBD2. Per the germline V gene, CDR1 is SGHTA and CDR2 is FQGNSA. After removal of 5 bases from V and 1 base from J, the junction contained 4 bases not matched to a gene. This CDR3 contains 16 residues.

In its sample, this clone was seen once. The chain joins TRBV5-5 to TRBJ1-1; D gene uncertain. Trimming left V 3 bases short and J 0 bases short, with 12 bases between. The CDR3 covers 15 residues. Germline loops: CDR1 SGHKS, CDR2 YYEKEE (reference sequence). The CDR3 sequence is CASSSTPYMNTEAFF. CDR3 DNA: TGTGCCAGCAGCTCCACACCCTACATGAACACTGAAGCTTTCTTT.

The chain joins TRBV7-9 to TRBJ2-7; 14 nucleotides align to TRBD2. Trimming removed 5 bases from V and 6 bases from J; junction bases left unmatched: 3. The CDR3 length is 14 residues. In germline, CDR1 is SEHNR, CDR2 FQNEAQ (reference sequence). CDR3 coding DNA: TGTGCCAGCAGCGGGGGACTAGCGGGGGTCGAGCAGTACTTC. The encoded protein is CASSGGLAGVEQYF.